The present entry profiles one T cell receptor (beta chain) with its context. Its binding antigen is unknown. Per-base qualities were not stored, and no clone one base away is much larger. This sample stems from a study of blood T cell repertoires in COVID-19 (dated by TCRdb to 2018 to 2021). A note on the overall study: Samples covering the acute and convalescent phases of COVID-19 were provided by collaborators in the United States, Italy and Spain. Deeply sampled blood TCRbeta repertoires from subjects exposed to, actively infected with, or recovered from COVID-19 were included in the dataset. The repertoires were made available in a free public database intended to serve as a resource for research on the immune response to SARS-CoV-2. The samples were drawn from two sources: the first 160 participants of the ongoing ImmuneRACE study, and 950 to 1,500 subjects contributed by 6 global collaborators. The sample metadata nearly always contained a de-identified subject ID, COVID-19 status, age in years and sex. Where available, HLA class I and class II types were obtained from metadata supplied by the sample provider rather than from assay-based typing. The prospective study material was composed of cDNA or gDNA derived from T cells, B-cell-depleted T cells, or PBMCs. What the work shows at the level of the full study, not this receptor alone: How much clinical and demographic metadata was included differed by source and by participant, and the metadata was provided uncurated.

Collaborating institutions collected whole blood in K2EDTA tubes following their own protocols. For TCRbeta analysis, collaborators shipped samples as frozen whole blood, isolated PBMCs, or DNA extracted from either of those sample types. TCRbeta CDR3 regions were amplified from genomic DNA by means of the immunoSEQ Assay, a bias-controlled multiplex PCR. Processing in the source paper ran as follows. Nucleated cell counts per sample were estimated from amplification of reference gene primers within the assay. To quantify the absolute abundance of each unique TCRbeta CDR3 rearrangement, sequence reads were collapsed and filtered. For each sample, productive Simpson clonality was calculated as the square root of Simpson's diversity index over productive rearrangements. Imported from immuneACCESS, the table was reduced by TCRdb to in-frame sequences with V and J called. These copies leave out some clones; in studies compared against another copy, an unresolved V gene accounts for under half, and the cause of the remainder is not known. That table supplies the V and J calls and clone size; D and trimming were determined from the DNA. The sample has 100,000 to 150,000 clones on record, around 81% of them singletons. 3.8% of the sample is held by the ten biggest clonotypes.

CDR3 length: 14 amino acids, cysteine to phenylalanine. Only the CDR3 portion is preserved as DNA: 42 bases, with reading frame beginning at the first base. V is clipped by 4 bases and J by 3 bases, and the sequence between their germline boundaries is 14 bases long. CDR1 and CDR2 are read off the germline V gene (reference sequence) as SGHNT and YYREEE. This TCR came from a woman aged 50 to 60 with acute or convalescent COVID-19. The chain joins TRBV5-4 to TRBJ2-7, with a weak D call of TRBD2 (6 bases match). The sequencing input was peripheral blood. The DNA is TGTGCCAGCAGCAAGACTAGTGCGGACTACGAGCAGTACTTC. Its protein product is CASSKTSADYEQYF.